The rows below give T cell receptor beta chains drawn from one sample of a study of blood T cell repertoires in COVID-19. The method was immunoSEQ multiplex PCR; TCRdb's version includes in-frame clones alone and lacks a portion of them. This table holds more than 110,000 clones, roughly four fifths found once. What was sequenced was peripheral blood. Receptors were obtained from an elderly man with acute or convalescent COVID-19. Both conserved end residues are part of each CDR3. D genes are given only for firm matches. Size tells how often a clone was seen (once, few, many) or the class of an expanded clone, and some rows leave it out.

TRBV11-2	TRBJ2-1	few	-	TGTGCCAGCAGCTTAGATCCCAGCACAGCTCCCTACAATGAGCAGTTCTTC	CASSLDPSTAPYNEQFF
TRBV3-1/TRBV3-2	TRBJ2-7	once	-	TGTGCCAGCAGCCAACGGGGACTTACATACGAGCAGTACTTC	CASSQRGLTYEQYF
TRBV21-1	TRBJ2-3	-	-	TGTGCCAGCAGCAGCGGCGGGGACACAGATACGCAGTATTTT	CASSSGGDTDTQYF
TRBV7-2	TRBJ2-4	-	-	TGTGCCAGCGGGCTAGCCAAAAACATTCAGTACTTC	CASGLAKNIQYF
TRBV19	TRBJ2-7	-	TRBD2	TGTGCCAGTAGTGAGGGACTAGCGGGGCCGAAGCAGTACTTC	CASSEGLAGPKQYF
TRBV2	TRBJ2-3	-	TRBD2	TGTTCCGGGGGAGGCGGACTAGCGGGGGCCCGGCTCACAGATACGCAGTATTTT	CSGGGGLAGARLTDTQYF
TRBV5-4	TRBJ2-7	-	TRBD1	TGTGCCAGCAGCCCGGACAGGGGGGCCTACGAGCAGTACTTC	CASSPDRGAYEQYF
TRBV2	TRBJ1-5	-	-	TGTGCCAGCAAGGCGGGGGAGGGCAATCAGCCCCAGCATTTT	CASKAGEGNQPQHF
TRBV6-1	TRBJ2-3	-	-	TGTGCCAGCAGTGGAGATCCCACGGGACTGAGCACAGATACGCAGTATTTT	CASSGDPTGLSTDTQYF
TRBV19	TRBJ1-1	-	TRBD1	TGTGCCAGTAGTTTTACCCCGGGACAGGTGGGCCAAGCTTTCTTT	CASSFTPGQVGQAFF
TRBV6-2/TRBV6-3	TRBJ2-7	-	TRBD1	TGTGCCAGCAGTTTTAACAGGGGCCCCTACGAGCAGTACTTC	CASSFNRGPYEQYF
TRBV7-9	TRBJ2-7	-	TRBD1	TGTGCCAGCAGCATGGACAGGGGGCCCTTCGAGCAGTACTTC	CASSMDRGPFEQYF
TRBV10-3	TRBJ2-2	-	-	TGTGCCATCAGTCTAGGAGGAAACGGGGAGCTGTTTTTT	CAISLGGNGELFF
TRBV18	TRBJ2-1	-	TRBD1	TGTGCCAGCTCACCGGGACAGGCTAACAATGAGCAGTTCTTC	CASSPGQANNEQFF
TRBV5-4	TRBJ2-3	-	-	TGTGCCAGCAGTGGGGGCGCGAATACGCAGTATTTT	CASSGGANTQYF
TRBV12-5	TRBJ1-2	once	-	TGTGCTAGTGGTTTGGTACAGGGCACCTATGGCTACACCTTC	CASGLVQGTYGYTF
TRBV7-9	TRBJ1-6	few	-	TGTGCCAGCAGCTTATTGGCAGGTGGTAATTCACCCCTCCACTTT	CASSLLAGGNSPLHF
TRBV6-5	TRBJ1-2	-	TRBD1	TGTGCCAGCAGTTACCCGGGACAGGGGGCTGTTGGCTACACCTTC	CASSYPGQGAVGYTF
TRBV28	TRBJ2-1	few	TRBD1	TGTGCCAGCAGTCTCCCACAGGGGCTGAATGAGCAGTTCTTC	CASSLPQGLNEQFF
TRBV6-6	TRBJ1-2	once	-	TGTGCCAGCACCAAGGACTGGGCTTATGGCTACACCTTC	CASTKDWAYGYTF
TRBV7-9	TRBJ1-1	-	TRBD1	TGTGCCAGCACTCGTACAGGGGGCCACACTGAAGCTTTCTTT	CASTRTGGHTEAFF
TRBV18	TRBJ2-1	few	TRBD2	TGTGCCAGCTCACCTTTAAGCGGGGGGAACAATGAGCAGTTCTTC	CASSPLSGGNNEQFF
TRBV2	TRBJ2-7	-	TRBD2	TGTGCCAGCAGCGGGGGGGCGCAGCCCTACGAGCAGTACTTC	CASSGGAQPYEQYF
TRBV4-2	TRBJ1-1	-	-	TGTGCCAGCAGCCAAGATTCCGTAGTGAACACTGAAGCTTTCTTT	CASSQDSVVNTEAFF
TRBV28	TRBJ1-2	-	TRBD1	TGTGCCAGCAGTTTTAGAGGGTCGGGACAGGGGGCGGATGGCTACACCTTC	CASSFRGSGQGADGYTF
TRBV9	TRBJ1-6	few	TRBD1	TGTGCCAGCAGCGTAGGGGGACAGTTAAATTCACCCCTCCACTTT	CASSVGGQLNSPLHF
TRBV24-1	TRBJ2-3	-	-	TGTGCCACCAGGGGGTCCGGGGAGAGCACAGATACGCAGTATTTT	CATRGSGESTDTQYF
TRBV6-5	TRBJ1-1	-	-	TGTGCCAGCAAACCCGGACAGCCGAACACTGAAGCTTTCTTT	CASKPGQPNTEAFF
TRBV6-6	TRBJ1-5	-	-	TGTGCCAGCAGGCCGGGACACAGTAGCAATCAGCCCCAGCATTTT	CASRPGHSSNQPQHF
TRBV15	TRBJ2-7	few	TRBD1	TGTGCCACCAGCATTTCCCGCCGTCCGGGACAGGGGGCCTACGAGCAGTACTTC	CATSISRRPGQGAYEQYF
TRBV18	TRBJ1-2	-	-	TGTGCCAGCTCACCCTATTCGGACAGCTCAATCTATGGCTACACCTTC	CASSPYSDSSIYGYTF
TRBV18	TRBJ2-3	-	-	TGTGCCAGCTCACAATACAGCTTATCCACCGGGGGAGATACGCAGTATTTT	CASSQYSLSTGGDTQYF
TRBV29-1	TRBJ2-2	-	TRBD1	TGCAGCGTTGGGAGGGACAGGTACACCGGGGAGCTGTTTTTT	CSVGRDRYTGELFF
TRBV20-1	TRBJ2-1	-	-	TGCAGTGCCCCGCGGGCCAATGAGCAGTTCTTC	CSAPRANEQFF
TRBV5-6	TRBJ1-5	-	-	TGTGCCAGCAGCTTTACAGGGACTATAGGTCAGCCCCAGCATTTT	CASSFTGTIGQPQHF